This T cell receptor beta chain was recovered during a study of blood T cell repertoires in COVID-19. Study information: PBMCs, B-cell-depleted T cells, or T cells were the source of the cDNA or gDNA that made up the material.

Sequencing was performed with immunoSEQ multiplex PCR; in TCRdb, only in-frame clones are kept and a portion is missing. The repertoire consists of around 160,000 clones, with approximately 91% occurring once and the leading ten covering approximately 2.2%. Germline V CDR1 and CDR2: MNHEY, SMNVEV (reference sequence). V lost 6 bases, J lost 1 base, and 15 bases lay in between. This CDR3 is built from 15 residues. This receptor was taken from a man aged 18 to 30 with acute or convalescent COVID-19. J is TRBJ1-1 and V is TRBV27; TRBD1 might be the D (6 bases). Sequencing was done on a sample of peripheral blood. The CDR3 spells CASSQTGWGNTEAFF. In DNA form, the CDR3 reads TGTGCCAGCAGCCAAACAGGGTGGGGGAACACTGAAGCTTTCTTT.